This T cell receptor beta chain was profiled in a study of T cells in severe cutaneous drug reactions. Across the whole study: Collected from acute- or recovery-stage patients: blister fluids/cells and PBMC. Study conclusions and caveats: All seven CBZ-SJS/TEN blister samples shared a public TCRbeta CDR3 at mean roughly 14%. Carbamazepine-induced Stevens-Johnson syndrome or toxic epidermal necrolysis patients showed strongly raised TRBV12-4, about 29% in blister cells and roughly 5% in PBMC.

On this clonotype: Its antigen is unidentified.

Bulk and single-cell libraries used iRepertoire multiplex PCR with TCR subtype-specific primers. TCRdb reprocessed the multiplex PCR reads and reports one entry per CDR3 protein, with no DNA. The sample has almost 5,500 distinct CDR3 sequences; the top ten hold roughly 15%. Sequenced patients had Stevens-Johnson syndrome or toxic epidermal necrolysis caused by carbamazepine. Peripheral blood was from CBZ-SJS/TEN patients: roughly 5 Han Chinese, six European. Per germline, CDR1 SGHRS and CDR2 YFSETQ. This CDR3 has 15 residues. V and J are TRBV5-1 and TRBJ2-1; there is no DNA to check the TCRdb D call of TRBD2. The sequence was obtained from a human donor with a severe cutaneous adverse drug reaction. Sequences were obtained from PBMCs. CDR3: CASSLSGRGEAEQFF.